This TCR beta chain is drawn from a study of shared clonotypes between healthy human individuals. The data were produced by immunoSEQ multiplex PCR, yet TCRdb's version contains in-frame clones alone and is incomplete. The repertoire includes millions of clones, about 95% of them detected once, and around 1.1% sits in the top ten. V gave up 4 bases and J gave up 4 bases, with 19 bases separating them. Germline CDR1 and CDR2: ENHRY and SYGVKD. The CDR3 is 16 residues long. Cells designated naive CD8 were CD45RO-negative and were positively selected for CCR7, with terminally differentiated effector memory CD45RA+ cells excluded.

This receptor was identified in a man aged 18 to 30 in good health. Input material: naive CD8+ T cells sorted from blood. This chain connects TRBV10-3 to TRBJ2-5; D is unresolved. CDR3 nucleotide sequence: TGTGCCATCAGTGGATCGGGTGTTGACCCGGGAGAGACCCAGTACTTC. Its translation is CAISGSGVDPGETQYF.